The 25 T cell receptor beta chains listed next were all sequenced from one sample in a study of blood T cell repertoires in COVID-19 (dated by TCRdb to 2019 to 2021). Receptor libraries were prepared by the immunoSEQ multiplex PCR assay. TCRdb provides this immuneACCESS table in a form limited to in-frame rearrangements. Some clones are lacking; in checked studies, under half of them reflect an unresolved V gene, and why the rest are absent is not known. This sample comprises about 73,000 clones, 82% of them detected only once. The ten top clones hold 4.1% of the sample. The sample was peripheral blood. The receptors derive from a woman aged 60 to 75 with acute or convalescent COVID-19.

This chain links TRBV6-6 with TRBJ2-3; 7 bases are a match to TRBD1. The V gene's germline CDR1 is MNHNY and CDR2 SVGAGI (reference sequence). The CDR3 is 14 residues long. V trimming: 4 bases; J trimming: 7 bases; junction bases outside the gene matches: 8. In nucleotides, the CDR3 is TGTGCCAGCAGTTCACAACAGGGGAAAAATACGCAGTATTTT. This sequence encodes CASSSQQGKNTQYF.

The rearrangement uses TRBV5-1 and TRBJ2-2, with D tentatively TRBD2 (6 bases). Germline-derived CDR1 and CDR2 are SGHRS and YFSETQ. The CDR3 consists of 15 residues. V lost 7 bases to trimming and J lost 7 bases, with 20 bases between them. The CDR3 nucleotides read TGCGCCAGCGGTCGCGGGGAAGTTCCTAGCGGGGAGCTGTTTTTT. Its protein product is CASGRGEVPSGELFF. The full variable domain, rest sourced from reference TRBV5-1 and TRBJ2-2, is KAGVTQTPRYLIKTRGQQVTLSCSPISGHRSVSWYQQTPGQGLQFLFEYFSETQRNKGNFPGRFSGRQFSNSRSEMNVSTLELGDSALYLCASGRGEVPSGELFFGEGSRLTVL.

In nucleotides, the CDR3 is TGTGCCAGCAGTGAACCCAGCGTCGCAACTAATGAAAAACTGTTTTTT. Translation: CASSEPSVATNEKLFF. The chain has TRBV6-1 and TRBJ1-4; D remains ambiguous. In germline, CDR1 is MNHNS, CDR2 SASEGT. CDR3 length: 16 amino acids. With 2 bases removed from V and 0 bases from J, the gap between germline ends came to 10 bases.

This chain links TRBV7-2 with TRBJ1-2, with TRBD1 matching 9 bases. This CDR3 has 18 residues. Germline CDR1 and CDR2: SGHTA and FQGNSA. The V and J ends lost 4 bases and 8 bases, in that order; junction bases with no gene match: 20. The CDR3 DNA reads TGTGCCAGCAGCTATCGATCCCAGAGCAGACAGGGGGGAGAGGGCTACACCTTC. It encodes CASSYRSQSRQGGEGYTF.

The CDR3 coding sequence is TGTGCCAGCAGCGTAGAGGGACAGAGTAATTCACCCCTCCACTTT. Amino acid sequence: CASSVEGQSNSPLHF. This chain connects TRBV9 to TRBJ1-6, with 7 bases identical to TRBD1. The ends lost 0 bases at V and 6 bases at J; junction bases unmatched: 3. The CDR3 consists of 15 residues. In germline, CDR1 is SGDLS, CDR2 YYNGEE.

The rearrangement uses TRBV7-9 and TRBJ1-4, with D possibly TRBD1 on 5 matching bases. This CDR3 has 15 amino acids. Germline values: CDR1 SEHNR, CDR2 FQNEAQ (reference sequence). Deletions cut 3 bases from V and 5 bases from J, with 13 bases between. CDR3 loop: CASSLLTAQNEKLFF. The CDR3, as DNA: TGTGCCAGCAGCTTGTTGACAGCTCAGAATGAAAAACTGTTTTTT.

J is TRBJ2-7 and V is TRBV5-5; 8 nucleotides line up with TRBD1. With 7 bases clipped from V and 2 bases from J, the junction kept 8 bases outside the gene matches. This CDR3 region has 14 residues. Germline CDR1 and CDR2: SGHKS and YYEKEE (reference sequence). The CDR3 bases are TGTGCCAGCCATGGTGGACAGGGCCCCTACGAGCAGTACTTC. It translates to CASHGGQGPYEQYF. The whole variable domain, filled in from reference TRBV5-5 and TRBJ2-7, reads DAGVTQSPTHLIKTRGQQVTLRCSPISGHKSVSWYQQVLGQGPQFIFQYYEKEERGRGNFPDRFSARQFPNYSSELNVNALLLGDSALYLCASHGGQGPYEQYFGPGTRLTVT.

The rearrangement links TRBV29-1 to TRBJ1-2; unclear D gene. CDR3 length: 13 amino acids. From germline, CDR1 is SQVTM and CDR2 ANQGSEA. The germline V and J ends were trimmed by 3 bases and 2 bases, with 10 bases remaining between them. The CDR3 region is CSVEGGVNYGYTF. The CDR3 DNA reads TGCAGCGTTGAGGGAGGAGTAAACTATGGCTACACCTTC.

The chain has TRBV7-9 and TRBJ2-5; 12 bases map to TRBD2. The CDR3 loop spans 15 amino acids. Germline values: CDR1 SEHNR, CDR2 FQNEAQ (reference sequence). V lost 5 bases, J lost 3 bases, and 4 bases stayed unmatched. The CDR3 bases are TGTGCCAGCAGCAATGGACTAGCGGGAAAAGAGACCCAGTACTTC. This gives the protein CASSNGLAGKETQYF.

The rearrangement links TRBV15 to TRBJ1-6; 8 positions agree with TRBD1. The CDR3 is made up of 15 amino acids. V lost 0 bases, J lost 10 bases, and 5 bases stayed unmatched. Germline CDR1 is LNHNV and CDR2 is YYDKDF (reference sequence). The CDR3 loop reads CATSRDTGGYSPLHF. The CDR3 nucleotides read TGTGCCACCAGCAGAGACACAGGGGGATACTCACCCCTCCACTTT.

This chain links TRBV19 with TRBJ1-6, with 10 positions matching TRBD1. V shed 7 bases, J shed 10 bases, and the junction held 4 bases outside the gene matches. The CDR3 spans 13 residues. CDR1 is LNHDA, CDR2 SQIVND, per germline (reference sequence). CDR3 DNA: TGTGCCAGTAATGACAGGGGGCAATCACCCCTCCACTTT. Its translation: CASNDRGQSPLHF.

This clone was seen a few times. Other DNA variants within this sample encode the same CDR3. The gene calls are TRBV11-1 and TRBJ1-1, with a tentative D call TRBD1 (6 bases). V lost 2 bases and J 5 bases, leaving 9 bases between the germline ends. Germline V CDR1 and CDR2: SGHAT, FQDESV (reference sequence). The CDR3 sequence is 13 residues long. Written as DNA, the CDR3 is TGTGCCAGCAGCTTATACAGGGAAACTGAAGCTTTCTTT. Translating it yields CASSLYRETEAFF. The full variable domain, completed using reference TRBV11-1 and TRBJ1-1, is EAEVAQSPRYKITEKSQAVAFWCDPISGHATLYWYRQILGQGPELLVQFQDESVVDDSQLPKDRFSAERLKGVDSTLKIQPAELGDSAMYLCASSLYRETEAFFGQGTRLTVV.

This clone was picked up one time. The chain employs TRBV6-6 and TRBJ1-2; 8 nucleotides line up with TRBD1. Per germline, CDR1 MNHNY and CDR2 SVGAGI (reference sequence). J lost 3 bases, V lost 5 bases, and 2 bases had no gene match. This CDR3 is 13 amino acids long. CDR3 DNA: TGTGCCAGCAGTGCGACAGGGGACTATGGCTACACCTTC. Its translation: CASSATGDYGYTF.

The chain is built from TRBV24-1 and TRBJ2-1; D may be TRBD2 (6 bases). V dropped 1 base and J dropped 5 bases, with 11 bases sitting between them. The CDR3 loop spans 15 amino acids. The V gene's germline CDR1 is KGHDR and CDR2 SFDVKD. CDR3 nucleotide sequence: TGTGCCACCAGTGATTTATCGCGGGGAAACAATGAGCAGTTCTTC. Translated: CATSDLSRGNNEQFF.

The genes are TRBV28 and TRBJ2-3; 14 bases agree with TRBD2. Germline V gene lookup returns CDR1 MDHEN and CDR2 SYDVKM. Trimming removed 4 bases from V and 5 bases from J; junction bases left unmatched: 5. The CDR3 has 16 amino acids. The CDR3 coding sequence is TGTGCCAGCAGTTCACGAGGACTAGCGGGGGGAGATACGCAGTATTTT. Its protein is CASSSRGLAGGDTQYF.

This chain connects TRBV30 to TRBJ1-6, with 8 nucleotides matching TRBD1. This CDR3 comprises 15 residues. V was clipped by 8 bases and J by 0 bases; unmatched bases: 6. Germline CDR1 is GTSNPN and CDR2 is SVGIG (reference sequence). CDR3: CAGRTGLSYNSPLHF. In DNA form, the CDR3 reads TGTGCCGGTAGGACAGGGCTCTCCTATAATTCACCCCTCCACTTT.

The gene calls are TRBV6-5 and TRBJ1-4, with D tentatively TRBD1 (6 bases). V was cut by 10 bases and J by 8 bases, with 20 bases left in between. The CDR3 is 14 residues long. Germline-derived CDR1 and CDR2 are MNHEY and SVGAGI. The CDR3: CATRRGGVEEKLFF. CDR3 DNA: TGTGCCACCCGAAGGGGGGGCGTCGAGGAAAAACTGTTTTTT.

The V and J genes are TRBV6-5 and TRBJ1-3; D unresolved. Trimming pared 0 bases from V and 0 bases from J, leaving 9 bases between. The CDR3 is 16 residues long. The germline CDR1 and CDR2 sequences are MNHEY and SVGAGI. Written as DNA, the CDR3 is TGTGCCAGCAGTTACTCCCCCGGGTACTCTGGAAACACCATATATTTT. As protein: CASSYSPGYSGNTIYF.

The chain combines TRBV30 with TRBJ2-7, with a possible D match to TRBD1 (6 bases). The V gene's germline CDR1 is GTSNPN and CDR2 SVGIG (reference sequence). This CDR3 comprises 12 residues. V was shortened by 5 bases and J by 2 bases, with 10 bases between the two germline ends. This chain's CDR3 is CAWGQNAYEQYF. The CDR3 nucleotides are TGTGCCTGGGGACAGAACGCCTACGAGCAGTACTTC. Together with reference TRBV30 and TRBJ2-7, the CDR3 gives the full variable domain: SQTIHQWPATLVQPVGSPLSLECTVEGTSNPNLYWYRQAAGRGLQLLFYSVGIGQISSEVPQNLSASRPQDRQFILSSKKLLLSDSGFYLCAWGQNAYEQYFGPGTRLTVT.

This sequence joins TRBV19 and TRBJ1-2, with TRBD1 matching over 7 bases. The junction had 7 bases not matched to a gene; V was cut back by 4 bases and J by 5 bases. Germline CDR1 is LNHDA and CDR2 is SQIVND (reference sequence). The CDR3 covers 14 residues. The CDR3 DNA follows: TGTGCCAGTAGTACTCTCCGGGACAGATATGGCTACACCTTC. This sequence encodes CASSTLRDRYGYTF. The full variable domain, its missing parts supplied by reference TRBV19 and TRBJ1-2, is DGGITQSPKYLFRKEGQNVTLSCEQNLNHDAMYWYRQDPGQGLRLIYYSQIVNDFQKGDIAEGYSVSREKKESFPLTVTSAQKNPTAFYLCASSTLRDRYGYTFGSGTRLTVV.

The gene calls are TRBV18 and TRBJ2-3; the D is unclear. V lost 3 bases to trimming and J lost 2 bases, with 6 bases between them. Germline-derived CDR1 and CDR2 are KGHSH and LQKENI. The CDR3 runs to 13 residues. In DNA form, the CDR3 reads TGTGCCAGCTCACCCCTTCCCACAGATACGCAGTATTTT. This gives the protein CASSPLPTDTQYF.

The CDR3: CASSIAQGRKPQHF. DNA of the CDR3: TGTGCCAGTAGTATAGCTCAGGGTCGGAAGCCCCAGCATTTT. The V call is TRBV19, the J call TRBJ1-5; weak D call: TRBD1 (5 bases). Trimming pared 1 base from V and 8 bases from J, leaving 12 bases between. Germline CDR1 and CDR2: LNHDA and SQIVND (reference sequence). The CDR3 spans 14 residues. The full variable domain, in which reference TRBV19 and TRBJ1-5 provide the parts outside the CDR3, is DGGITQSPKYLFRKEGQNVTLSCEQNLNHDAMYWYRQDPGQGLRLIYYSQIVNDFQKGDIAEGYSVSREKKESFPLTVTSAQKNPTAFYLCASSIAQGRKPQHFGDGTRLSIL.

V and J are TRBV5-1 and TRBJ1-4; TRBD1 matches 9 bases. The CDR3 is made up of 15 amino acids. V lost 3 bases and J lost 8; bases outside the gene matches: 8. In germline, CDR1 is SGHRS, CDR2 YFSETQ. CDR3 sequence reads: CASSSAGTGKEKLFF. The CDR3 coding sequence is TGCGCCAGCAGCTCGGCCGGGACAGGGAAGGAAAAACTGTTTTTT. Using reference TRBV5-1 and TRBJ1-4 for the parts outside the CDR3, the full variable domain is KAGVTQTPRYLIKTRGQQVTLSCSPISGHRSVSWYQQTPGQGLQFLFEYFSETQRNKGNFPGRFSGRQFSNSRSEMNVSTLELGDSALYLCASSSAGTGKEKLFFGSGTQLSVL.

The chain uses TRBV5-1 and TRBJ1-2; 10 bases line up with TRBD1. This CDR3 is built from 15 residues. Germline lookup yields CDR1 SGHRS and CDR2 YFSETQ. Trimming removed 4 bases from V and 8 bases from J; junction bases left unmatched: 11. The CDR3 is CASSNGGQGVWGYTF. CDR3 bases: TGCGCCAGCAGCAACGGAGGACAGGGGGTTTGGGGCTACACCTTC.

This chain joins TRBV5-1 and TRBJ1-1; TRBD1 agrees at 7 bases. Germline V CDR1 and CDR2: SGHRS, YFSETQ. V lost 0 bases, J lost 5 bases, and 13 bases stayed unmatched. The CDR3 has 17 amino acids. CDR3 sequence (DNA): TGCGCCAGCAGCTTGGGGTACAGGGGCGTGACAAGAACTGAAGCTTTCTTT. Translation gives CASSLGYRGVTRTEAFF.